The clone carrying this T cell receptor beta chain has only a few counts. The antigen is unknown. Genomic DNA served as template for TCR beta VDJ and CDR3 profiling. MiXCR was run by TCRdb on the reads, yielding one entry per CDR3 protein. The sample comprises about 200,000 distinct CDR3 sequences, 65% of which are singletons, and about 60% rests with the top ten. The data are from a study of CD8+CD57+ T cells in acquired aplastic anemia. Previously, flow cytometry had revealed CD8+CD57+ cell expansion in the patients chosen for sequencing. The length of the CDR3 is 14 residues. Looked up from germline, CDR1 is MNHEY and CDR2 is SVGAGI. V trimming: 7 bases; J trimming: 5 bases; junction bases outside the gene matches: 8. Study conclusions and caveats: Sharing between patients and controls was observed for 25 to 30 CD8+ CDR3 sequences.

The clonotype was recovered from a human donor with aplastic anemia. The sequenced material came from sorted CD4+, CD8+, or CD8+CD57+ T cells (not recorded which) from PBMCs. The chain employs TRBV6-5 and TRBJ2-7, with TRBD2 matching 10 bases. The CDR3 region is CASMRERGGDEQYF. The CDR3 DNA follows: TGTGCCAGCATGAGGGAGCGGGGGGGTGACGAGCAGTACTTC.